One and the same sample provided the 25 T cell receptor beta chains below, sequenced in a study of identifying expanded T cells in peripheral blood. Sequencing used immunoSEQ multiplex PCR; TCRdb keeps in-frame clones, though not all of them. The repertoire holds about 90,000 clones, with roughly 86% as singletons. Source material: blood. Every receptor here comes from a person between 18 and 75 years old in good health.

This clone has more than one count but fewer than ten. The CDR3 DNA reads as TGTGCCAGTAGTAGCCAGGGGTTCTATGGCTACACCTTC. Encoded protein: CASSSQGFYGYTF. V usage is TRBV19 and J usage is TRBJ1-2; D is possibly TRBD1 (6 bases). The ends were cut back, 4 bases at V and 4 bases at J, with 10 bases in the middle. Per germline, CDR1 LNHDA and CDR2 SQIVND (reference sequence). The CDR3 contains 13 residues.

This clone has a handful of counts. The chain links TRBV5-4 to TRBJ1-2; 10 bases line up with TRBD1. V was clipped by 4 bases and J by 10 bases; unmatched bases: 4. The CDR3 is 12 amino acids. Germline V gene sequence: CDR1 SGHNT, CDR2 YYREEE (reference sequence). This CDR3 is CASSGQGGTYTF. The CDR3 coding sequence is TGTGCCAGCAGCGGACAGGGGGGGACCTACACCTTC. Looking up the rest from reference TRBV5-4 and TRBJ1-2 gives the full variable domain: ETGVTQSPTHLIKTRGQQVTLRCSSQSGHNTVSWYQQALGQGPQFIFQYYREEENGRGNFPPRFSGLQFPNYSSELNVNALELDDSALYLCASSGQGGTYTFGSGTRLTVV.

V and J are TRBV2 and TRBJ2-2, with D perhaps assigned TRBD1 or TRBD2 (5 bases each). V dropped 1 base and J dropped 6 bases, with 12 bases sitting between them. Germline V gene lookup returns CDR1 SNHLY and CDR2 FYNNEI. This CDR3 spans 15 amino acids. This chain's CDR3 is CASSEVTRGPGELFF. As DNA, the CDR3 is TGTGCCAGCAGTGAAGTAACAAGGGGACCCGGGGAGCTGTTTTTT.

The J gene is TRBJ2-4, the V gene TRBV25-1; D is ambiguous. Trimming stripped 3 bases from V and 6 bases from J, with 18 bases between. The CDR3 extends over 16 amino acids. Germline loops: CDR1 MGHDK, CDR2 SYGVNS. The chain's CDR3 is CASSDRQDPTGNIQYF. DNA of the CDR3: TGTGCCAGCAGTGATCGGCAGGACCCGACCGGAAACATTCAGTACTTC. Supplemented by reference TRBV25-1 and TRBJ2-4, the full variable domain reads EADIYQTPRYLVIGTGKKITLECSQTMGHDKMYWYQQDPGMELHLIHYSYGVNSTEKGDLSSESTVSRIRTEHFPLTLESARPSHTSQYLCASSDRQDPTGNIQYFGAGTRLSVL.

The J gene is TRBJ2-1, the V gene TRBV5-6, with TRBD2 matching over 10 bases. CDR3 size: 16 residues. Trimming cost V 4 bases and J 6 bases; bases outside gene matches: 10. Germline values: CDR1 SGHDT, CDR2 YYEEEE. The CDR3 DNA reads as TGTGCCAGCAGCCACAAGGGACTAGCGTACCCCAATGAGCAGTTCTTC. It encodes CASSHKGLAYPNEQFF.

The CDR3, as DNA: TGTGCCAGCAGCTCTGGACTAGCGGCGAACACCGGGGAGCTGTTTTTT. Residues: CASSSGLAANTGELFF. This rearrangement joins TRBV7-6 to TRBJ2-2, with 10 bases lining up with TRBD2. Looked up from germline, CDR1 is SGHVS and CDR2 is FNYEAQ. CDR3 length equals 16 residues. The J segment lost 0 bases and the V segment lost 4 bases, leaving 2 bases of the junction unmatched.

The sample holds a few counts of this clone. The CDR3 DNA follows: TGTGCCAGCAGCATATCGGTTAATCAGCCCCAGCATTTT. Encoded protein: CASSISVNQPQHF. The V gene is TRBV27, the J gene TRBJ1-5; D gene ambiguous. The ends were cut back, 6 bases at V and 4 bases at J, with 10 bases in the middle. The CDR3 extends over 13 amino acids. Germline-derived CDR1 and CDR2 are MNHEY and SMNVEV (reference sequence).

The chain recombines TRBV5-6 with TRBJ1-5; D remains unclear. Looked up from germline, CDR1 is SGHDT and CDR2 is YYEEEE. V was shortened by 2 bases and J by 5 bases, with 5 bases between the two germline ends. This CDR3 has 12 residues. CDR3 protein: CASSFMDQPQHF. DNA for the CDR3: TGTGCCAGCAGCTTCATGGATCAGCCCCAGCATTTT. The complete variable domain, with remaining parts taken from reference TRBV5-6 and TRBJ1-5, reads DAGVTQSPTHLIKTRGQQVTLRCSPKSGHDTVSWYQQALGQGPQFIFQYYEEEERQRGNFPDRFSGHQFPNYSSELNVNALLLGDSALYLCASSFMDQPQHFGDGTRLSIL.

The chain couples TRBV7-9 to TRBJ2-1; the match to TRBD2 covers 9 bases. CDR1 is SEHNR and CDR2 is FQNEAQ in the germline V gene (reference sequence). The CDR3 loop spans 15 amino acids. V trimming: 5 bases; J trimming: 9 bases; junction bases outside the gene matches: 11. CDR3 in DNA: TGTGCCAGCAGCCTTGATAGCGGGAGCGGCGGTGAGCAGTTCTTC. This gives the protein CASSLDSGSGGEQFF.

The gene calls are TRBV13 and TRBJ2-7; D is possibly TRBD1 or TRBD2 (6 bases each). The germline V gene has CDR1 PRHDT and CDR2 FYEKMQ (reference sequence). This CDR3 spans 13 amino acids. V was cut by 2 bases and J by 3 bases, with 8 bases left in between. CDR3 DNA: TGTGCCAGCAGCTTAAGGGGGGTCTACGAGCAGTACTTC. Its translation: CASSLRGVYEQYF. Full variable domain (remainder filled in from reference TRBV13 and TRBJ2-7): AAGVIQSPRHLIKEKRETATLKCYPIPRHDTVYWYQQGPGQDPQFLISFYEKMQSDKGSIPDRFSAQQFSDYHSELNMSSLELGDSALYFCASSLRGVYEQYFGPGTRLTVT.

The chain combines TRBV18 with TRBJ2-2; 7 positions agree with TRBD2. Trimming cost V 0 bases and J 5 bases; bases outside gene matches: 6. From germline, CDR1 is KGHSH and CDR2 LQKENI. This CDR3 contains 16 residues. The CDR3 spells CASSPPGGRVTGELFF. The CDR3 nucleotides are TGTGCCAGCTCACCACCGGGAGGGAGAGTAACCGGGGAGCTGTTTTTT.

This chain joins TRBV7-3 and TRBJ1-1; maybe TRBD1 (5 bases). In germline, CDR1 is SGHTA, CDR2 FQGTGA. CDR3 size: 14 residues. The germline V and J ends were trimmed by 4 bases and 4 bases, with 13 bases remaining between them. The CDR3 DNA is TGTGCCAGCAGCTCCTCAGGGTGGGGCACTGAAGCTTTCTTT. Translation gives CASSSSGWGTEAFF.

CDR3 DNA: TGTGCCAGCAGTTACAGCGAGACGGACCCCTACGAGCAGTACTTC. Translated: CASSYSETDPYEQYF. The chain combines TRBV6-5 with TRBJ2-7; D not certain. Trimming cost V 2 bases and J 2 bases, with 13 bases left between them. There are 15 residues in the CDR3. Germline assignment: CDR1 MNHEY and CDR2 SVGAGI.

The J gene is TRBJ1-5, the V gene TRBV5-3; 7 bases align to TRBD1. TRBV5-3 qualifies as an ORF whose function is uncertain. Trimming removed 2 bases from V and 0 bases from J; junction bases left unmatched: 8. The CDR3 runs to 17 residues. CDR3 nucleotide sequence: TGTGCCAGAAGCTTTGACAGGGACCCTTATAGCAATCAGCCCCAGCATTTT. Its protein product is CARSFDRDPYSNQPQHF.

The chain has TRBV6-1 and TRBJ2-7; 8 bases match TRBD1. Germline loops: CDR1 MNHNS, CDR2 SASEGT. The V gene end was trimmed by 7 bases and the J gene end by 7 bases; junction bases not matched to a gene: 12. The CDR3 runs 14 residues. CDR3: CASNRDRFLGEQYF. The CDR3 bases are TGTGCCAGCAACCGGGACAGGTTCCTTGGGGAGCAGTACTTC.

This chain uses TRBV11-2 with TRBJ2-3; D is unresolved. Germline CDR1 SGHAT, CDR2 FQNNGV. The CDR3 extends over 12 amino acids. The V end lost 5 bases, the J end lost 6 bases, and 9 bases lay between the germline ends. This CDR3 is CASSHLRDTQYF. CDR3 sequence (DNA): TGTGCCAGCAGCCACCTACGGGATACGCAGTATTTT. Drawing the rest from reference TRBV11-2 and TRBJ2-3, the complete variable domain is EAGVAQSPRYKIIEKRQSVAFWCNPISGHATLYWYQQILGQGPKLLIQFQNNGVVDDSQLPKDRFSAERLKGVDSTLKIQPAKLEDSAVYLCASSHLRDTQYFGPGTRLTVL.

The sample holds a few counts of this clone. The J gene is TRBJ1-1, the V gene TRBV7-2; perhaps TRBD1 as D (5 bases). This CDR3 region has 13 residues. Trimming took 5 bases from V and 8 from J, leaving 15 bases between them. Germline V gene lookup returns CDR1 SGHTA and CDR2 FQGNSA. The CDR3 spells CASSPGLELEAFF. CDR3 bases: TGTGCCAGCAGCCCGGGACTGGAACTAGAAGCTTTCTTT.

The rearrangement joins TRBV27 to TRBJ1-1; 7 bases line up with TRBD1. CDR3 length equals 13 residues. The germline CDR1 and CDR2 sequences are MNHEY and SMNVEV (reference sequence). J lost 9 bases, V lost 2 bases, and 6 bases had no gene match. The CDR3 reads CASSLNSRGQAFF. Written as DNA, the CDR3 is TGTGCCAGCAGTTTAAATAGTAGGGGGCAAGCTTTCTTT.

This clone was counted a few times. This sequence joins TRBV10-2 and TRBJ1-1, with D uncertain. The CDR3 is made up of 15 amino acids. Germline V gene lookup returns CDR1 WSHSY and CDR2 SAAADI. V was cut by 4 bases and J by 0 bases, with 12 bases left in between. The CDR3 protein is CASSGSQILNTEAFF. The DNA of the CDR3 is TGCGCCAGCAGTGGGAGCCAGATTTTGAACACTGAAGCTTTCTTT.

The chain has TRBV5-1 and TRBJ1-2; TRBD1 aligns across 11 bases. Unmatched junction bases numbered 6, after V lost 4 bases and J lost 4 bases. The germline V gene encodes CDR1 SGHRS and CDR2 YFSETQ. This CDR3 comprises 15 residues. The CDR3 sequence: CASSPGQGAGYGYTF. The CDR3 region has the DNA TGCGCCAGCAGCCCCGGACAGGGGGCCGGCTATGGCTACACCTTC.

The chain is built from TRBV4-1 and TRBJ1-4; D might be TRBD1 (5 bases). Trimming stripped 0 bases from V and 4 bases from J, with 18 bases between. CDR3 length: 18 residues. Germline V lookup: CDR1 MGHRA, CDR2 YSYEKL. Here the CDR3 DNA reads TGCGCCAGCAGCCAAGAAGGGGTGAGGACGCGGAGTAATGAAAAACTGTTTTTT. This sequence encodes CASSQEGVRTRSNEKLFF.

V and J are TRBV29-1 and TRBJ2-1; D is possibly TRBD2 (6 bases). V lost 4 bases and J 2 bases, leaving 12 bases between the germline ends. Germline assignment: CDR1 SQVTM and CDR2 ANQGSEA. The CDR3 has 14 amino acids. CDR3 sequence reads: CSVAGSGTYNEQFF. DNA of the CDR3: TGCAGCGTTGCGGGTAGCGGTACCTACAATGAGCAGTTCTTC.

The chain uses TRBV29-1 and TRBJ2-7; TRBD1 matches 12 bases. Germline lookup yields CDR1 SQVTM and CDR2 ANQGSEA. With V trimmed by 4 bases and J by 1 base, 11 bases remained unmatched. The CDR3 is 17 amino acids. This CDR3 is CSVVGDRGHAKSYEQYF. CDR3 bases: TGCAGCGTTGTAGGGGACAGGGGGCATGCTAAGTCCTACGAGCAGTACTTC.

The chain joins TRBV2 to TRBJ1-4, with 7 bases lining up with TRBD1. The J segment lost 8 bases and the V segment lost 1 base, leaving 4 bases of the junction unmatched. This CDR3 region has 14 residues. From germline, CDR1 is SNHLY and CDR2 FYNNEI. CDR3 nucleotide sequence: TGTGCCAGCAGTGAAGGACCCAGGGGGGAAAAACTGTTTTTT. Residues: CASSEGPRGEKLFF.

The V call is TRBV30, the J call TRBJ1-3; D ambiguous. Trimming removed 0 bases at V and 0 bases at J, with 9 bases between. The CDR3 contains 15 residues. Germline lookup yields CDR1 GTSNPN and CDR2 SVGIG (reference sequence). The CDR3 region is CAWSVGRASGNTIYF. The CDR3 nucleotides are TGTGCCTGGAGTGTAGGACGGGCCTCTGGAAACACCATATATTTT.